One and the same sample provided the 14 T cell receptor beta chains below, sequenced in a study of blood T cell repertoires in COVID-19. Sequencing was performed with immunoSEQ multiplex PCR; in TCRdb, only in-frame clones are kept and a portion is missing. The sample carries about 64,000 clones, roughly 90% recorded once. Sequencing input: peripheral blood. These receptors all stem from a human donor in a cohort sampled during active COVID-19.

The DNA for the CDR3 is TGTGCCAGCAGCTTGGGGGACTACCAAGAGACCCAGTACTTC. Protein product: CASSLGDYQETQYF. V is TRBV5-4 and J is TRBJ2-5, with D perhaps matching TRBD2 (6 bases). This CDR3 contains 14 residues. Trimming stripped 0 bases from V and 0 bases from J, with 6 bases between. In germline, CDR1 is SGHNT, CDR2 YYREEE (reference sequence).

The chain links TRBV25-1 to TRBJ1-5; TRBD1 is a possible D gene (5 bases). There are 16 residues in the CDR3. Trimming took off 5 bases at V and 1 base at J, with 15 bases between the two ends. Per germline, CDR1 MGHDK and CDR2 SYGVNS. The CDR3 DNA reads TGTGCCAGCAGTCCGTTAGGAACAGGCAGCAATCAGCCCCAGCATTTT. Amino acid sequence: CASSPLGTGSNQPQHF.

The chain links TRBV28 to TRBJ1-2, with D possibly being TRBD1 (5 bases). This CDR3 has 11 amino acids. Trimming took off 10 bases at V and 7 bases at J, with 13 bases between the two ends. Germline V gene sequence: CDR1 MDHEN, CDR2 SYDVKM. For the CDR3, the DNA is TGTGCCACATGTCGAAGGGGTGGCTACACCTTC. This codes for CATCRRGGYTF.

This clone occurred once. The rearrangement links TRBV6-2 or TRBV6-3 to TRBJ2-1; D unclear. V was pared by 5 bases and J by 5 bases, with 4 bases between. The CDR3 covers 11 residues. Germline values: CDR1 MNHEY, CDR2 SVGEGT. The CDR3 DNA is TGTGCCAGCAGTCTAGACAATGAGCAGTTCTTC. As protein: CASSLDNEQFF.

This clone was counted once. The chain uses TRBV6-6 and TRBJ2-7; 11 bases align to TRBD1. With 2 bases clipped from V and 0 bases from J, the junction kept 3 bases outside the gene matches. The CDR3 length is 16 residues. Germline V gene data show CDR1 as MNHNY and CDR2 as SVGAGI (reference sequence). CDR3 nucleotides: TGTGCCAGCAGTTACCCCGGACAGGGGGCCTCCTACGAGCAGTACTTC. It specifies CASSYPGQGASYEQYF.

This chain connects TRBV24-1 to TRBJ2-3, with D unresolved. Trimming took off 4 bases at V and 6 bases at J, with 16 bases between the two ends. Germline lookup yields CDR1 KGHDR and CDR2 SFDVKD. There are 15 residues in the CDR3. The CDR3 loop is CATSEGAISSDTQYF. CDR3 nucleotides: TGTGCCACCAGTGAAGGAGCTATTTCATCCGATACGCAGTATTTT.

The chain links TRBV24-1 to TRBJ2-2; 8 bases line up with TRBD1. This CDR3 has 14 amino acids. Germline CDR1 KGHDR, CDR2 SFDVKD. In DNA, the CDR3 is TGTGCTACAGGGGGACAGGCAAACACCGGGGAGCTGTTTTTT. Translating gives CATGGQANTGELFF.

The gene calls are TRBV7-8 and TRBJ2-3, with 10 bases identical to TRBD2. CDR1 SGHVS and CDR2 FQNEAQ come from the germline V gene. CDR3 size: 17 residues. Trimming at V came to 1 base and at J to 2 bases, leaving 6 bases not matched to a gene. CDR3 amino acids: CASSLGTSGNPTDTQYF. The CDR3 DNA follows: TGTGCCAGCAGCTTAGGGACTAGCGGAAACCCCACAGATACGCAGTATTTT. The whole variable domain, remainder taken from reference TRBV7-8 and TRBJ2-3, is GAGVSQSPRYKVAKRGQDVALRCDPISGHVSLFWYQQALGQGPEFLTYFQNEAQLDKSGLPSDRFFAERPEGSVSTLKIQRTQQEDSAVYLCASSLGTSGNPTDTQYFGPGTRLTVL.

This chain links TRBV3-1 (or the pseudogene TRBV3-2) with TRBJ1-6; D call uncertain. The CDR3 runs 15 residues. The ends were cut back, 0 bases at V and 7 bases at J, with 10 bases in the middle. CDR1 and CDR2 from the germline V gene are LGHDT and YNNKEL (reference sequence). CDR3 in amino acids: CASSQDITANSPLHF. The CDR3 coding sequence is TGTGCCAGCAGCCAAGATATCACAGCAAATTCACCCCTCCACTTT.

The chain employs TRBV28 and TRBJ1-1, with a possible D match to TRBD1 (5 bases). Germline loops: CDR1 MDHEN, CDR2 SYDVKM. Trimming stripped 5 bases from V and 4 bases from J, with 20 bases between. This CDR3 contains 16 residues. CDR3 region: CASSPALQGGSTEAFF. The CDR3 DNA sequence: TGTGCCAGCAGTCCGGCCTTGCAGGGAGGTAGCACTGAAGCTTTCTTT.

The rearrangement joins TRBV3-1 (or the pseudogene TRBV3-2) to TRBJ2-3; 8 nucleotides match TRBD2. Per the germline V gene, CDR1 is LGHDT and CDR2 is YNNKEL (reference sequence). This CDR3 is built from 12 residues. V lost 10 bases to trimming and J lost 10 bases; unmatched junction nucleotides: 10. The CDR3 sequence is CATLPGGHAQYF. The CDR3 bases are TGTGCCACCTTACCGGGGGGGCATGCGCAGTATTTT.

The chain couples TRBV6-5 to TRBJ1-1, with TRBD1 as a possible D gene (5 bases). Trimming removed 0 bases from V and 2 bases from J, with 7 bases in between. The length of the CDR3 is 14 residues. Germline loops: CDR1 MNHEY, CDR2 SVGAGI. CDR3 residues: CASSYSRANTEAFF. As DNA, the CDR3 is TGTGCCAGCAGTTACTCCAGGGCCAACACTGAAGCTTTCTTT.

The chain combines TRBV7-2 with TRBJ1-2, with D possibly being TRBD1 (6 bases). This CDR3 comprises 19 residues. Per germline, CDR1 SGHTA and CDR2 FQGNSA. Trimming removed 1 base at V and 4 bases at J, with 25 bases between. CDR3: CASSLVAVRGDRSLYGYTF. CDR3 bases: TGTGCCAGCAGCTTAGTTGCCGTCAGGGGAGACAGGAGTCTCTATGGCTACACCTTC.

The rearrangement uses TRBV19 and TRBJ2-5; D might be TRBD2 (6 bases). Trimming left V 4 bases short and J 4 bases short, with 13 bases between. The CDR3 has 14 amino acids. CDR1 and CDR2 from the germline V gene are LNHDA and SQIVND (reference sequence). In nucleotides, the CDR3 is TGTGCCAGTAGTAACCCGGGGGTGGGAGAGACCCAGTACTTC. The encoded protein is CASSNPGVGETQYF. The variable domain in full, with the rest retrieved from reference TRBV19 and TRBJ2-5, is DGGITQSPKYLFRKEGQNVTLSCEQNLNHDAMYWYRQDPGQGLRLIYYSQIVNDFQKGDIAEGYSVSREKKESFPLTVTSAQKNPTAFYLCASSNPGVGETQYFGPGTRLLVL.